The 14 T cell receptor beta chains below all came from one sample that was sequenced in a study of read filtering for tumor transcriptome and immune sequencing (dated by TCRdb to the early 2020s). The data were produced on an Illumina HiSeq 4000. TCR libraries were built from approximately 400 ng RNA with the Immunoverse kit, using molecular barcoded adaptors covering alpha/delta and beta/gamma chains. TCRdb took the public reads, trimmed them with fastp at Q25, ran MiXCR for clone calling and kept in-frame beta chains. Records with the same CDR3 protein are collapsed into one entry carrying the most frequent genes and DNA. For this sample the table gives 75,000 to 95,000 distinct CDR3 sequences, of which roughly a fifth were detected only once. The ten largest clones add up to 9.5% to 12% of the sample. Sequenced material: a population of CD138-negative cells sorted from bone marrow. Read against the paper, the sample's cell subset or site label means: bone marrow mononuclear cells depleted of CD138+ plasma/myeloma cells by negative magnetic selection. Source of these receptors: a donor over 35 with multiple myeloma.

The genes are TRBV6-5 and TRBJ2-3, with 10 bases aligning to TRBD1. This CDR3 spans 15 amino acids. Unmatched junction bases numbered 11, after V lost 8 bases and J lost 6 bases. Germline loops: CDR1 MNHEY, CDR2 SVGAGI. CDR3 coding DNA: TGTGCCAGCGGACCGACGGACAGGGGGTGGGATACGCAGTATTTT. Protein product: CASGPTDRGWDTQYF.

This clonotype was recorded at least ten times. This chain links TRBV5-1 with TRBJ1-1; the D is unclear. Trimming removed 0 bases from V and 11 bases from J, with 14 bases in between. The germline V gene has CDR1 SGHRS and CDR2 YFSETQ. The CDR3 consists of 13 residues. The CDR3 region is CASSLDSRAWAFF. The CDR3 nucleotides read TGCGCCAGCAGCTTGGATTCCCGGGCATGGGCTTTCTTT.

In its sample, this clonotype was seen many times. The chain is built from TRBV5-5 and TRBJ2-6; the D gene is possibly TRBD2 (6 bases). Germline-derived CDR1 and CDR2 are SGHKS and YYEKEE (reference sequence). The length of the CDR3 is 12 residues. CDR3 amino acids: CRGGTGANVLTF. CDR3 nucleotide sequence: TGTCGTGGGGGGACCGGGGCCAACGTCCTGACTTTC.

This clonotype was seen a few times. This chain uses TRBV5-1 with TRBJ2-5; 7 nucleotides match TRBD2. The V and J ends lost 3 bases and 5 bases, in that order; junction bases with no gene match: 7. Germline-derived CDR1 and CDR2 are SGHRS and YFSETQ. CDR3 length: 14 residues. The CDR3 sequence is CASSSPQGGETQYF. CDR3 sequence (DNA): TGCGCCAGCAGCTCGCCCCAGGGAGGGGAGACCCAGTACTTC.

This clonotype was picked up many times. The chain joins TRBV5-1 to TRBJ2-2, with 8 bases matching TRBD1. V lost 1 base, J lost 4 bases, and 6 bases stayed unmatched. This CDR3 contains 16 residues. Germline V gene sequence: CDR1 SGHRS, CDR2 YFSETQ. CDR3 nucleotides: TGCGCCAGCAGCTTGACGGCAGGGGGCAGCACCGGGGAGCTGTTTTTT. Its translation: CASSLTAGGSTGELFF.

At least ten counts were recorded for this clonotype. CDR3 sequence (DNA): TGCAGCGTTCGCAGGGAAGACGGGGAGCTGTTTTTT. The encoded protein is CSVRREDGELFF. The chain couples TRBV29-1 to TRBJ2-2, with D maybe TRBD1 (5 bases). Trimming took off 5 bases at V and 7 bases at J, with 11 bases between the two ends. This CDR3 has 12 amino acids. Per the germline V gene, CDR1 is SQVTM and CDR2 is ANQGSEA.

This clonotype appeared many times. The rearrangement joins TRBV27 to TRBJ2-1; 7 bases are a match to TRBD2. Germline trimming cut 5 bases from V and 0 bases from J; bases unmatched to any gene: 1. CDR3 size: 14 residues. CDR1 and CDR2 from the germline V gene are MNHEY and SMNVEV (reference sequence). CDR3 in amino acids: CASSGTISYNEQFF. CDR3 DNA sequence: TGTGCCAGCAGTGGGACTATCTCCTACAATGAGCAGTTCTTC.

This clonotype was observed many times. The genes are TRBV27 and TRBJ2-7; D is perhaps TRBD1 (6 bases). The V end lost 5 bases, the J end lost 4 bases, and 15 bases lay between the germline ends. CDR3 length: 14 amino acids. CDR1 MNHEY and CDR2 SMNVEV come from the germline V gene (reference sequence). CDR3 nucleotide sequence: TGTGCCAGCAGTCCCGGGACACCTGAATACGAGCAGTACTTC. This encodes CASSPGTPEYEQYF.

This clonotype has only a few counts. The chain carries TRBV18 and TRBJ1-2; 8 nucleotides agree with TRBD1. This CDR3 spans 15 amino acids. With V trimmed by 3 bases and J by 1 base, 4 bases remained unmatched. Germline loops: CDR1 KGHSH, CDR2 LQKENI. This CDR3 is CASSPRDRSNYGYTF. The DNA of the CDR3 is TGTGCCAGCTCACCCCGGGACAGGAGTAACTATGGCTACACCTTC. The variable domain in full, completed from reference TRBV18 and TRBJ1-2, reads NAGVMQNPRHLVRRRGQEARLRCSPMKGHSHVYWYRQLPEEGLKFMVYLQKENIIDESGMPKERFSAEFPKEGPSILRIQQVVRGDSAAYFCASSPRDRSNYGYTFGSGTRLTVV.

As regards this clonotype: The junction departs from germline at one end; a sequencing error may be responsible. This chain joins TRBV2 and TRBJ2-1; D unclear. CDR1 and CDR2 from the germline V gene are SNHLY and FYNNEI. The CDR3 loop spans 15 amino acids. CDR3 residues: CASSEVFSGLPEQLF. CDR3 in DNA: TGTGCCAGCAGTGAGGTCTTCTCCGGGCTACCTGAGCAGTTGTTC.

This clonotype was seen ten or more times. This chain joins TRBV5-1 and TRBJ1-1; tentatively, D is TRBD1 (5 bases). This CDR3 spans 13 amino acids. In germline, CDR1 is SGHRS, CDR2 YFSETQ. With 5 bases removed from V and 1 base from J, the gap between germline ends came to 9 bases. DNA for the CDR3: TGCGCCAGCAGACCGGGACCGAACACTGAAGCTTTCTTT. It is translated as CASRPGPNTEAFF.

This clonotype was counted at least ten times. The chain is built from TRBV29-1 and TRBJ1-2; the D gene is possibly TRBD1 (5 bases). Trimming pared 7 bases from V and 6 bases from J, leaving 18 bases between. This CDR3 has 13 residues. Germline CDR1 is SQVTM and CDR2 is ANQGSEA. CDR3 residues: CSALIRGLDGYTF. The CDR3 nucleotides read TGCAGCGCCCTAATAAGGGGTCTAGATGGCTACACCTTC.

The chain combines TRBV7-3 with TRBJ2-3, with D possibly being TRBD2 (6 bases). The CDR3 has 14 residues. CDR1 and CDR2 from the germline V gene are SGHTA and FQGTGA. V was clipped by 5 bases and J by 0 bases, with 9 bases between them. CDR3: CASSGGRSTDTQYF. The CDR3 DNA follows: TGTGCCAGCAGCGGAGGGAGGAGCACAGATACGCAGTATTTT. Full variable domain (remainder filled in from reference TRBV7-3 and TRBJ2-3): GAGVSQTPSNKVTEKGKYVELRCDPISGHTALYWYRQSLGQGPEFLIYFQGTGAADDSGLPNDRFFAVRPEGSVSTLKIQRTERGDSAVYLCASSGGRSTDTQYFGPGTRLTVL.

Ten or more counts support this clonotype. V usage is TRBV20-1 and J usage is TRBJ2-7; D ambiguous. Per the germline V gene, CDR1 is DFQATT and CDR2 is SNEGSKA (reference sequence). The CDR3 sequence is 12 residues long. CDR3 region: CRMAGRTYEQYF. The CDR3 DNA sequence: TGCAGGATGGCAGGCCGAACCTACGAGCAGTACTTC.